This T cell receptor (beta chain) came from a study of T cell responses to AZD1222 COVID-19 vaccine (dated by TCRdb to the early 2020s). The study in broad terms: AZD1222 recipients given second doses at about 4 weeks or at about 12 weeks were pooled, since spike-specific TCR depth and breadth were not found to differ between the two schedules. A total of over 230 trial participants underwent TCR sequencing, of whom 207 received two doses of AZD1222 and some 26 received two doses of the MenACWY control vaccine. Trial participants were enrolled by age into subgroups of 18-55, 56-69 and 70-plus years, and around 150, 29 and 61 TCR-sequenced participants, respectively, were included in these subgroups. The paper's findings and limits, for the study overall: Because no samples from the day 14 peak response were available, repertoires could be characterized only after the peak T cell response. Spike-specific TCR breadth and depth rose significantly after two AZD1222 doses compared with day 0 and with MenACWY recipients. Most participants were white British and females outnumbered males, and the authors suggested that clonal diversity may have been underestimated. Reportedly, close to half of the unique spike-specific TCRs recognized epitopes lying outside the regions that are mutated in the B.1.351 and B.1.1.7 variants. Only six or seven AZD1222 recipients were SARS-CoV-2 seropositive at baseline, limiting conclusions about previously exposed vaccinees. The 56-69-year group was small, and its depth increase did not reach significance, likely because of low power. The whole spike protein was spanned by vaccine-associated CD4 TCRs, and dominant responses were seen in regions 160-218 and 743-854.

The time point label, as the study defines it: baseline before first vaccination. The vaccinee samples were drawn from two UK trials, COV001 and COV002, one of which was a single-blind randomized controlled phase 2/3 trial testing AZD1222 (ChAdOx1 nCoV-19) in healthy adults. For TCRbeta chain sequencing, PBMC samples from trial participants were taken at day 0 and at day 28 after the second dose. The CDR3 goes from the cysteine to the phenylalanine over 12 residues. Only CDR3 DNA remains: 36 bases, in frame from the first base. The germline V gene specifies SNHLY as CDR1 and FYNNEI as CDR2. The V and J ends are trimmed by 4 bases and 7 bases, leaving 8 bases between them. The CDR3 regions of human TCRbeta chains were analyzed by immunosequencing. On the study's bioinformatics: Repertoire TCRs were checked for matches against a reference library of SARS-CoV-2-specific TCRs that had been generated using the MIRA antigen-specificity platform. Breadth was defined as the fraction of unique TCRs that were SARS-CoV-2-associated, and depth was defined as the fraction of total T cells that were SARS-CoV-2-associated. Each spike-specific TCR was assigned to its reactive spike region and to a CD4 or CD8 class using the MIRA data. Log10-transformed breadth and depth values were compared by one-way ANOVA with Sidak's multiple comparisons tests. TCRdb's version of the immuneACCESS table is confined to in-frame rearrangements and falls short of the full clone set. An unresolved V gene accounts for under half of the shortfall where checked; the remainder is of unknown origin. Clone size and the V and J calls come from that table; the DNA yielded D and trimming. The sample contains about 140,000 clones, 89% of them found a single time. Just under 3% of the sample comes from the top ten.

As concerns this clone: What antigen it recognizes has not been identified. No clone much larger than this one lies a single base away; base qualities are absent.

The rearranged segments are TRBV2 and TRBJ1-5; the D gene remains uncertain. This clonotype originated in an adult in good health. The specimen was peripheral blood, collected on day 0 of AZD1222 vaccination. The CDR3 amino acid sequence is: CASSVTVQPQHF. The DNA is TGTGCCAGCAGTGTCACCGTGCAGCCCCAGCATTTT.